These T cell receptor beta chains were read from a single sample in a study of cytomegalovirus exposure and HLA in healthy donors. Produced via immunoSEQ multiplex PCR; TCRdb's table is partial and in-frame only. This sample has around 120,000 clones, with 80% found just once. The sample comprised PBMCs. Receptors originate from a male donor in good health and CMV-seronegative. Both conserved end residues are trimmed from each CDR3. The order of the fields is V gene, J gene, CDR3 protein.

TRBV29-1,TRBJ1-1,SVESEARPSPEAF
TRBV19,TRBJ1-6,ASSIGQGNSPLH
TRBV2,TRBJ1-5,ASRDRGNQPQH
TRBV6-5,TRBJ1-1,ASRTTVMNTEAF
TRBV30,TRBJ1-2,AWSGGGGYGYT
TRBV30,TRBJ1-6,AWSVGGGARSPLH
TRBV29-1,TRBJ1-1,SGRRGAANTEAF
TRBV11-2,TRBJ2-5,ASSLRAGAQETQY
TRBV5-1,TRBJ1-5,ASSRGLNQPQH
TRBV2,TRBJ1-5,ASSASPGSNQPQH
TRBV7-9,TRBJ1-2,ASRGTGDYGYT
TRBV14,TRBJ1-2,ASSQRQTYGYT
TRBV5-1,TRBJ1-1,ASSLAQVNTEAF
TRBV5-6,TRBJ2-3,ASSPVGLSTDTQY
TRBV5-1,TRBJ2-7,ASSYLGQYEQY
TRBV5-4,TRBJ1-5,ASSLDRGGQPQH
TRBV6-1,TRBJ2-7,ASSDSAGGPSEQY
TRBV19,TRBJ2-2,ASKEQGGFNTGELF
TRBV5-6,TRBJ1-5,ASSLGDRPYQPQH
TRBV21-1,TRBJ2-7,ASSKTREGSYEQY
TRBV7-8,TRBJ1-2,ASSLVRQGSYGYT
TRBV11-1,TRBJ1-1,ASRRTGIGTEAF
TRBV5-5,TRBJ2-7,ASSLEAGLRSYEQY
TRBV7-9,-,ASSLGTSGRVYEQY
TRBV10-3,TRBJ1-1,AISPGQLNTEAF
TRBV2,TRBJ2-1,ANSGSLNEQF
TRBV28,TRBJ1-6,ASSSVGSSYNSPLH
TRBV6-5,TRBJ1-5,ASSSSRAGNQPQH
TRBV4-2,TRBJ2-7,ASSQDRGAGEQY
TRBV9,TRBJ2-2,ASNQGTGELF
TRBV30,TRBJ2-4,AWGPPAGAKNIQY
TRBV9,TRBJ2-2,ASSVEYTGELF
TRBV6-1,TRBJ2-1,ASSEYRGRSYNEQF
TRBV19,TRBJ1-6,ASSNSPVNSPLH
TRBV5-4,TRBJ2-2,ASSLLGARTGNTGELF
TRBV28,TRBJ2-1,ASSLYPRDRDLQYEQF
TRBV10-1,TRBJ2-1,ASSPSGLAGRGEQF
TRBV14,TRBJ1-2,ASSQDWGQGYGYT
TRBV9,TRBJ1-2,ASSLRQGPTYGYT
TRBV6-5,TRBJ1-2,ASSDGQARYT
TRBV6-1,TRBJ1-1,ASSFSGMNTEAF
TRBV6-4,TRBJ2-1,ASKMTGEGYNEQF
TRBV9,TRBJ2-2,ASSVRTGPTGELF
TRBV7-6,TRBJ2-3,ASKLLAVTDTQY
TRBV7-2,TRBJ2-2,ASSLDRSTGELF
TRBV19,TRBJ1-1,ASSIGRSEAF
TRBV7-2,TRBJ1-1,ASSSTGPGREAF
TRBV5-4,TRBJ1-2,ASSLSRGAYGYT
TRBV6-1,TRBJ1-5,ASRPNGGSQPQH